This TCR beta chain was identified during a study of shared clonotypes between healthy human individuals. Trimming cost V 3 bases and J 4 bases, with 15 bases left between them. From germline, CDR1 is MNHEY and CDR2 SMNVEV (reference sequence). The CDR3 sequence is 15 residues long. Profiling relied on immunoSEQ multiplex PCR, and the TCRdb table lists in-frame clones only, not all of them. This sample has roughly 500,000 clones; over 70% occur once, and the top ten carry 9.5% to 15%. This clone came up many times. This TCR was recovered from a woman aged 40 to 50 in good health. Some clones in this sample may be carry-over from other donors' samples. Sequenced: PBMCs. The chain is built from TRBV27 and TRBJ1-2; weak D call: TRBD1 (5 bases). The CDR3 DNA follows: TGTGCCAGCAGTTTTGGAGTGGGGGAAATCTATGGCTACACCTTC. It is translated as CASSFGVGEIYGYTF.